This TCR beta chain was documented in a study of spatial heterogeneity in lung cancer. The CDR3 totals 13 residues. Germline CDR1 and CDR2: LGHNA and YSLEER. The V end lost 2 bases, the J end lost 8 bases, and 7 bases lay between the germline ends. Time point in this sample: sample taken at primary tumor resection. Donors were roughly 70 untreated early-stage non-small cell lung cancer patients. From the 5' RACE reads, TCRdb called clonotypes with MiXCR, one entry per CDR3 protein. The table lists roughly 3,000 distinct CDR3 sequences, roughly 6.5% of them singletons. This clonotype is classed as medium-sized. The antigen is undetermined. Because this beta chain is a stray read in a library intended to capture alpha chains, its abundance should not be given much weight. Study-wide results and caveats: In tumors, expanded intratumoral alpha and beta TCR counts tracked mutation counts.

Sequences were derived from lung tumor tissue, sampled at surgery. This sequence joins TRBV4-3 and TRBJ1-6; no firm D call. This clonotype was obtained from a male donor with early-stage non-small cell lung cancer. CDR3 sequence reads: CASSQSLDSPLHF. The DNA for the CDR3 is TGCGCCAGCAGCCAAAGCTTGGATTCACCCCTCCACTTT.